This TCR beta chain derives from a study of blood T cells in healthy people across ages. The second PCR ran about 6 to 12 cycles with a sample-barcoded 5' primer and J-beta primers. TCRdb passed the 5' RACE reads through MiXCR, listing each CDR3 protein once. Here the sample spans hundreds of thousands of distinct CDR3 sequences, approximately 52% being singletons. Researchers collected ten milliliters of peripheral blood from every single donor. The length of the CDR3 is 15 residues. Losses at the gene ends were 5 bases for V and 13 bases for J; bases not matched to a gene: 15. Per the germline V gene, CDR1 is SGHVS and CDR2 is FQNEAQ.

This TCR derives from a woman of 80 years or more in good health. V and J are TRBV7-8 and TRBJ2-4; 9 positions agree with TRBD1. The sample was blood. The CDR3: CASSLTGTGTEEQYF. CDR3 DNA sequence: TGTGCCAGCAGCCTAACCGGGACAGGGACGGAAGAGCAGTACTTC.